The rows below give T cell receptor beta chains drawn from one sample of a study of PD-1 blockade in classical Hodgkin lymphoma. The data were produced by immunoSEQ multiplex PCR, yet TCRdb's version contains in-frame clones alone and is incomplete. Of over 90,000 clones detected, 80% to 90% appear once; the ten largest clones hold around a tenth. The input for sequencing was peripheral blood mononuclear cells (PBMCs), taken before the second cycle of nivolumab. These receptor sequences come from a human donor with classical Hodgkin lymphoma. CDR3s include the opening cysteine and the closing phenylalanine or tryptophan. The D gene is left open where the match is weak. The size of a clone is reported for some rows only, either as once, few or many, or as a class for expanded clones.

clone size	V gene	D gene	J gene	CDR3 DNA	CDR3 protein
NA	TRBV19	TRBD2	TRBJ2-1	TGTGCCAGTAGAGGAATAGCGGGAGCCCTCAATGAGCAGTTCTTC	CASRGIAGALNEQFF
NA	TRBV28	NA	TRBJ2-7	TGTGCCAGCAGTTTTAGCAGATTCTACGAGCAGTACTTC	CASSFSRFYEQYF
NA	TRBV10-1	NA	TRBJ2-7	TGCGCCAGCACCCCGAGGGACCCTAGCACAGTACGAGAGCAGTACTTC	CASTPRDPSTVREQYF
NA	TRBV30	TRBD2	TRBJ2-3	TGTGCCTGGGACCCCCCGGCGGGGGGAACAGATACGCAGTATTTT	CAWDPPAGGTDTQYF
once	TRBV11-3	TRBD1	TRBJ1-1	TGTGCCAGCAGCTGGACAGGGAGGCGGGACACTGAAGCTTTCTTT	CASSWTGRRDTEAFF
NA	TRBV28	TRBD2	TRBJ2-1	TGTGCCAGCAGACTAGCGGGGGGGCCCGTGAATGAGCAGTTCTTC	CASRLAGGPVNEQFF
NA	TRBV27	TRBD2	TRBJ2-1	TGTGCCAGCAGTTTACTCGGGAGGTCCTACAATGAGCAGTTCTTC	CASSLLGRSYNEQFF
NA	TRBV11-3	NA	TRBJ2-7	TGTGCCAGCACCCCAGTCGGGCGCGGCTTATACGAGCAGTACTTC	CASTPVGRGLYEQYF
NA	TRBV27	TRBD1	TRBJ1-4	TGTGCCAGCAGTCCGCAGGGGGCAAGTGAAAAACTGTTTTTT	CASSPQGASEKLFF
NA	TRBV4-2	NA	TRBJ2-3	TGTGCCAGCAGCCAAGACGGGACACTGTGGGATACGCAGTATTTT	CASSQDGTLWDTQYF
NA	TRBV6-1	NA	TRBJ1-3	TGTGCCAGCAGTGGAGCTCCTGGGGGAAGCTCTGGAAACACCATATATTTT	CASSGAPGGSSGNTIYF
NA	TRBV10-3	NA	TRBJ2-1	TGTGCCATCAGTCTGGGGTCCAATGAGCAGTTCTTC	CAISLGSNEQFF
NA	TRBV5-1	NA	TRBJ1-2	TGCGCCAGCAGCTTGGGCAGGGGCGACGTATTTGGCTACACCTTC	CASSLGRGDVFGYTF
NA	TRBV28	TRBD2	TRBJ2-3	TGTGCCAGCAGTTTTGGGGAGGGCGGTATAGGGGCGGGCACAGATACGCAGTATTTT	CASSFGEGGIGAGTDTQYF
NA	TRBV7-8	NA	TRBJ2-1	TGTGCCACCGGAAGAATGGGGAATGAGCAGTTCTTC	CATGRMGNEQFF
NA	TRBV6-1	TRBD1	TRBJ2-4	TGTGCCAGCAGGGGAAATACAGGGGACATTCAGTACTTC	CASRGNTGDIQYF
NA	TRBV18	NA	TRBJ2-7	TGTGCCAGCTCACCGGAATACCTACTTGGCGAGCAGTACTTC	CASSPEYLLGEQYF